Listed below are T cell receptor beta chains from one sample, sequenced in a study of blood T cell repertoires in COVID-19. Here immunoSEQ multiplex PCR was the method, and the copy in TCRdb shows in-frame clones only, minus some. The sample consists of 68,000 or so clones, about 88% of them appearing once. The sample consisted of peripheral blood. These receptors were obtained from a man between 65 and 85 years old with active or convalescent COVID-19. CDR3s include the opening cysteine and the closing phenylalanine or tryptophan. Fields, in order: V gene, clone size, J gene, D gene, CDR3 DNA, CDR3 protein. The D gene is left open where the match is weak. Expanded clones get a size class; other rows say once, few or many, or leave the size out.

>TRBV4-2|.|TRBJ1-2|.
TGTGCCAGCAGCCGGACAGCTCTTAACAACTATGGCTACACCTTC
CASSRTALNNYGYTF
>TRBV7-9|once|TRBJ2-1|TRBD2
TGTGCCAGCAGTATTTATAGCGGGAGCTCCTACAATGAGCAGTTCTTC
CASSIYSGSSYNEQFF
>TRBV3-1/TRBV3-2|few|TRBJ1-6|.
TGTGCCAGCAGCCAAGATCTAGTCTCACCCCTCCACTTT
CASSQDLVSPLHF
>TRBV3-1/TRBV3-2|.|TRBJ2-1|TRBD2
TGTGCCAGCAGCCAAGATACTAGCGGGGGGGCCTATGAGCAGTTCTTC
CASSQDTSGGAYEQFF
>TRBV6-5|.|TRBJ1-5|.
TGTGCCACCTCAGCGGGCACCTATCAGCCCCAGCATTTT
CATSAGTYQPQHF
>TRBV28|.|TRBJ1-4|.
TGTGCCAGCAGTTTCCCCTTGACAGCCCTCAATGAAAAACTGTTTTTT
CASSFPLTALNEKLFF
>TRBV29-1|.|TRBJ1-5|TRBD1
TGCAGCGTTGGGGGACAGGGCTTCGGTCAGCCCCAGCATTTT
CSVGGQGFGQPQHF
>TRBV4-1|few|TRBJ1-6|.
TGCGCCAGCAGCCAAGATGACTTCCTAGCCCTCCACTTT
CASSQDDFLALHF
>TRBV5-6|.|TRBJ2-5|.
TGTGCCAGCAGCTTGGCCAACCAAGAGACCCAGTACTTC
CASSLANQETQYF
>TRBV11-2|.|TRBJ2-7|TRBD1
TGTGCCAGCAGCACCCTGGGGACAGGGGGCACCGAGCAGTACTTC
CASSTLGTGGTEQYF
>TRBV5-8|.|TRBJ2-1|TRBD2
TGTGCCAGCAGGTCCGGACTAGTTAGTAATGAGCAGTTCTTC
CASRSGLVSNEQFF
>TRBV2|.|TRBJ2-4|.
TGTGCCAGCAGCCCCTTGGCCAAAAACATTCAGTACTTC
CASSPLAKNIQYF
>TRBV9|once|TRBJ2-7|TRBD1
TGTGCCAGCAGCGTACTAACAGGGGGCGACGAGCAGTACTTC
CASSVLTGGDEQYF
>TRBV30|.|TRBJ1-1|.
TGTGCCCTCGGCCGCGGCACTGAAGCTTTCTTT
CALGRGTEAFF
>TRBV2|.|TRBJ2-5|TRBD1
TGTGCCTCTTTCTTCCGGGACAGGGGAGAGACCCAGTACTTC
CASFFRDRGETQYF
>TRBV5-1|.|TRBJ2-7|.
TGCGCCAGCAGCTCTGGAGAAGACTACGAGCAGTACTTC
CASSSGEDYEQYF
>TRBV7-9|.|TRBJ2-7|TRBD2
TGTGCCAGCAGCTTAGTAACCCCGGGAGGGCCGGGCGAGCAGTACTTC
CASSLVTPGGPGEQYF
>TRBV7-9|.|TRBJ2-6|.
TGTGCCAGCATCATTTACTCCGACTGGGGGGCCAACGTCCTGACTTTC
CASIIYSDWGANVLTF
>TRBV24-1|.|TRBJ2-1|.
TGTGCCACCAGTGATGGCTTTTCCTACAATGAGCAGTTCTTC
CATSDGFSYNEQFF
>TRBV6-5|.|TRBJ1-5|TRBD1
TGTGCCAGCAACCCGGGACAGGGTGGCCGGCAGCCCCAGCATTTT
CASNPGQGGRQPQHF
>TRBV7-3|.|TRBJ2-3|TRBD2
TGTGCCAGCAGCCCAGGACTAGCCTCAGATACGCAGTATTTT
CASSPGLASDTQYF
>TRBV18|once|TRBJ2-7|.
TGTGCCAGCTCACCTAGGACATACTACGAGCAGTACTTC
CASSPRTYYEQYF
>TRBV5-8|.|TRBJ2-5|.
TGTGCCAGCAGCTGGGAGTACCAAGAGACCCAGTACTTC
CASSWEYQETQYF
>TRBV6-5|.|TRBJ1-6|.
TGTGCCAGCAGTTTACAGGGCGATCCAAATTCACCCCTCCACTTT
CASSLQGDPNSPLHF
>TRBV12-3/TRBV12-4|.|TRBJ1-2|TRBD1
TGTGCCAGCAGCCGGGACAGGGGGATTGGCTACACCTTC
CASSRDRGIGYTF
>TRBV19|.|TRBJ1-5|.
TGTGCCAGTAGTTATAGCAATCAGCCCCAGCATTTT
CASSYSNQPQHF
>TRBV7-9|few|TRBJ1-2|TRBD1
TGTGCCAGCAGCTCCCGACAGGGTGCTGGCTACACCTTC
CASSSRQGAGYTF
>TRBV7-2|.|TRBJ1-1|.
TGTGCCAGCAGTACTCGGGGGAACACTGAAGCTTTCTTT
CASSTRGNTEAFF
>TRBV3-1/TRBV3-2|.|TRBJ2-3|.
TGTGCCAGCAGCCGAGAACTAGTCGCTAGCACAGATACGCAGTATTTT
CASSRELVASTDTQYF
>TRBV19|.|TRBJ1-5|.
TGTGCCAGTAGTATTGGACAGCTCCCAAATCAGCCCCAGCATTTT
CASSIGQLPNQPQHF
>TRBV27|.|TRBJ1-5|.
TGTGCCAGCATGGGAGGGAGAGGCAATCAGCCCCAGCATTTT
CASMGGRGNQPQHF
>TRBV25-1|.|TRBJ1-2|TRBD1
TGTGCCAGCAGTCCCACAGGGGGCGCGAATGGCTACACCTTC
CASSPTGGANGYTF
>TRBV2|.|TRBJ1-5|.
TGTGCCACAACACAGGAGAGCAATCAGCCCCAGCATTTT
CATTQESNQPQHF
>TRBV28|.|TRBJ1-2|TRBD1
TGTGCCAGCAGGGGTCCGGGACAGGGGGCCTCTAACTATGGCTACACCTTC
CASRGPGQGASNYGYTF
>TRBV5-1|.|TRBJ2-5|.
TGCGCCAGCAGCTTGACTCGGCAGGGGCGAGAGACCCAGTACTTC
CASSLTRQGRETQYF
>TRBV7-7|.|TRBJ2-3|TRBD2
TGTGCCAGCAGCTTAGGATCTAGCGGGGCAGATACGCAGTATTTT
CASSLGSSGADTQYF
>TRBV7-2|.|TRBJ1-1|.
TGTGCCAGCAGCTTAGCCGCGGTCCTGAACACTGAAGCTTTCTTT
CASSLAAVLNTEAFF
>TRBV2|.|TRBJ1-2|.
TGTGCCAGCAGTGACAATTTCAGGGCTAACTATGGCTACACCTTC
CASSDNFRANYGYTF
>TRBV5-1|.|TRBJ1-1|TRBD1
TGCGCCAGCAGCCCAAGGGGGCAGCGTCCCACTTCGGGGTACACTGAAGCTTTCTTT
CASSPRGQRPTSGYTEAFF
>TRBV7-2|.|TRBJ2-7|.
TGTGCCAGCAGCTTAGTTCCGGGTCGATCCTACGAGCAGTACTTC
CASSLVPGRSYEQYF
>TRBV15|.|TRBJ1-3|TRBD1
TGTGCCACCAGTACAGGGGCGGCTGGAAACACCATATATTTT
CATSTGAAGNTIYF
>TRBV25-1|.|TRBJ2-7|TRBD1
TGTGCCAGCAGTGAATCAGGGACAGGGCAGTACTTC
CASSESGTGQYF